A single sample gave rise to the 14 T cell receptor beta chains below, sequenced in a study of blood T cell repertoires in COVID-19. Method: immunoSEQ multiplex PCR; TCRdb's copy keeps in-frame clones and lacks some. The repertoire holds over 90,000 clones, with about 85% as singletons. The specimen sequenced was peripheral blood. All receptors derive from a man between 50 and 59 years old with active COVID-19.

This chain links TRBV18 with TRBJ2-3, with 10 positions matching TRBD2. CDR3 length equals 17 residues. V was pared by 2 bases and J by 2 bases, with 7 bases of the junction left unmatched. Germline CDR1 is KGHSH and CDR2 is LQKENI. This CDR3 is CASSPMGAGGPTDTQYF. CDR3 DNA: TGTGCCAGCTCACCAATGGGAGCGGGGGGGCCCACAGATACGCAGTATTTT.

The rearrangement uses TRBV3-1 (or the pseudogene TRBV3-2) and TRBJ1-2; possible D gene TRBD1, 6 bases. Trimming left V 6 bases short and J 0 bases short, with 11 bases between. The CDR3 sequence is 14 residues long. Per germline, CDR1 LGHDT and CDR2 YNNKEL (reference sequence). The CDR3 reads CASRHRGSNYGYTF. The CDR3 DNA reads TGTGCCAGCAGACATAGGGGGTCTAACTATGGCTACACCTTC.

The chain uses TRBV3-1 (or the pseudogene TRBV3-2) and TRBJ2-7, with 9 bases that match TRBD1. The CDR3 contains 15 residues. V shed 2 bases and J 3 bases; nucleotides not matched to a gene: 5. Germline V CDR1 and CDR2: LGHDT, YNNKEL (reference sequence). The CDR3: CASSQRPGQGYEQYF. In DNA form, the CDR3 reads TGTGCCAGCAGCCAACGTCCGGGACAGGGCTACGAGCAGTACTTC.

J is TRBJ1-1 and V is TRBV6-6; possible D gene TRBD1, 5 bases. Trimming shortened V by 1 base and J by 9 bases, and 12 bases separated the two germline ends. This CDR3 has 13 residues. Germline V CDR1 and CDR2: MNHNY, SVGAGI (reference sequence). CDR3 amino acids: CASSYLRQNQAFF. In DNA form, the CDR3 reads TGTGCCAGCAGTTACTTACGACAGAACCAAGCTTTCTTT.

The gene calls are TRBV6-5 and TRBJ1-6; D remains unclear. Germline CDR1 and CDR2: MNHEY and SVGAGI. The V end lost 7 bases, the J end lost 2 bases, and 12 bases lay between the germline ends. The CDR3 loop spans 15 amino acids. CDR3 amino acids: CASTPSYPYNSPLHF. DNA for the CDR3: TGTGCCAGCACCCCCAGTTACCCCTATAATTCACCCCTCCACTTT.

V is TRBV6-6 and J is TRBJ2-1; TRBD2 matches 12 bases. Germline V gene data show CDR1 as MNHNY and CDR2 as SVGAGI (reference sequence). Unmatched junction bases numbered 8, after V lost 4 bases and J lost 10 bases. The CDR3 has 15 residues. CDR3 in amino acids: CASSSLAGGPGEQFF. CDR3 nucleotides: TGTGCCAGCAGTTCCCTAGCGGGGGGGCCGGGGGAGCAGTTCTTC.

J is TRBJ2-7 and V is TRBV6-2 or TRBV6-3; D might be TRBD1 (5 bases). Trimming left V 6 bases short and J 6 bases short, with 18 bases between. The germline V gene encodes CDR1 MNHEY and CDR2 SVGEGT. This CDR3 has 14 amino acids. The CDR3 spells CASSLGRTQGEQYF. CDR3 bases: TGTGCCAGCAGCTTAGGACGGACCCAGGGCGAGCAGTACTTC.

The chain combines TRBV6-6 with TRBJ2-5; the D gene is possibly TRBD2 (6 bases). V gave up 2 bases and J gave up 4 bases, with 14 bases separating them. Germline V gene lookup returns CDR1 MNHNY and CDR2 SVGAGI (reference sequence). The CDR3 is made up of 15 amino acids. The CDR3 DNA sequence: TGTGCCAGCAGTTACGAGGCCCAGCGGGCAGAGACCCAGTACTTC. This encodes CASSYEAQRAETQYF.

The chain is built from TRBV10-3 and TRBJ2-2; 8 nucleotides match TRBD2. This CDR3 is built from 15 residues. The germline V gene has CDR1 ENHRY and CDR2 SYGVKD. V lost 6 bases to trimming and J lost 3 bases; unmatched junction nucleotides: 6. Here the CDR3 DNA reads TGTGCCATCAGAGCGGCGGGGGGTGACACCGGGGAGCTGTTTTTT. Protein: CAIRAAGGDTGELFF.

This chain connects TRBV14 to TRBJ1-4; D unresolved. This CDR3 is built from 16 residues. CDR1 is SGHDN and CDR2 is FVKESK in the germline V gene. Trimming removed 0 bases at V and 8 bases at J, with 16 bases between. CDR3 protein: CASSQDRLPLGEKLFF. CDR3 nucleotide sequence: TGTGCCAGCAGCCAAGACAGACTCCCACTTGGGGAAAAACTGTTTTTT.

The DNA of the CDR3 is TGTGCCAGCTCACCACAAAAGGACAGGGGGGCTGGCTACACCTTC. Its translation is CASSPQKDRGAGYTF. The chain couples TRBV18 to TRBJ1-2; 10 nucleotides line up with TRBD1. Germline V gives CDR1 KGHSH, CDR2 LQKENI. The CDR3 runs 15 residues. V lost 1 base and J lost 7; bases outside the gene matches: 6.

The CDR3 DNA sequence: TGTGCCAGCTCACTAGGCGGCGGAGCCACCGGGGAGCTGTTTTTT. Protein sequence: CASSLGGGATGELFF. The rearrangement links TRBV18 to TRBJ2-2; D remains unclear. CDR1 and CDR2 (germline): KGHSH, LQKENI. CDR3 length: 15 amino acids. V was pared by 4 bases and J by 4 bases, with 13 bases between.

This sequence joins TRBV6-4 and TRBJ2-5, with D perhaps matching TRBD1 (6 bases). Trimming pared 6 bases from V and 5 bases from J, leaving 16 bases between. CDR1 is MRHNA, CDR2 SNTAGT, per germline. This CDR3 is built from 14 residues. The CDR3 DNA is TGTGCCAGCAGCGGAGACAGGTACCCGGAGACCCAGTACTTC. It translates to CASSGDRYPETQYF.

This chain joins TRBV3-1 (or the pseudogene TRBV3-2) and TRBJ1-4; D is possibly TRBD1 (6 bases). The length of the CDR3 is 17 residues. V was clipped by 0 bases and J by 6 bases, with 17 bases between them. Germline V gene lookup returns CDR1 LGHDT and CDR2 YNNKEL (reference sequence). CDR3 sequence reads: CASSQERDNKRHEKLFF. CDR3 bases: TGTGCCAGCAGCCAAGAACGGGACAACAAACGGCATGAAAAACTGTTTTTT.